The clone carrying this T cell receptor beta chain was counted at least ten times. The V gene end was trimmed by 3 bases and the J gene end by 4 bases; junction bases not matched to a gene: 14. CDR1 is DFQATT and CDR2 is SNEGSKA in the germline V gene (reference sequence). The CDR3 totals 17 residues. The data originate from a study of CD8 T cells in ankylosing spondylitis. One entry per CDR3 protein, called by TCRdb with MiXCR from the 5' RACE reads. The repertoire holds around 120,000 distinct CDR3 sequences, with about a tenth as singletons. The receptor was isolated from a male donor with ankylosing spondylitis or in good health (not recorded which). Sequencing was performed on blood, either unsorted or a sorted T cell fraction (not recorded which). The gene calls are TRBV20-1 and TRBJ2-7; 11 bases line up with TRBD2. DNA for the CDR3: TGCAGTGCTAGTAAGGGACTAGCGGTTTCAGCAGGATACGAGCAGTACTTC. Translated: CSASKGLAVSAGYEQYF.